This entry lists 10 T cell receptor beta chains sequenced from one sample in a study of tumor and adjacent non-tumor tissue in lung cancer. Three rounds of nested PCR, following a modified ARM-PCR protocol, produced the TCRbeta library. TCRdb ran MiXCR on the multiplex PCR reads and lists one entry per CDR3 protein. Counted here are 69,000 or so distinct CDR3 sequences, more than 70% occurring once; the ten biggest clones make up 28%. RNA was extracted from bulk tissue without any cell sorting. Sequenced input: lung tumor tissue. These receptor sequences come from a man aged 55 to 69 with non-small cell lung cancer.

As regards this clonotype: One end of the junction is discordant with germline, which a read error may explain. The CDR3 DNA sequence: TGCAGTGCTAGAGGACAGGGACGGACGCCCCAGCATTTC. This sequence encodes CSARGQGRTPQHF. The rearrangement joins TRBV20-1 to TRBJ1-5; 7 nucleotides line up with TRBD1. CDR1 and CDR2 (germline): DFQATT, SNEGSKA (reference sequence). The CDR3 covers 13 residues.

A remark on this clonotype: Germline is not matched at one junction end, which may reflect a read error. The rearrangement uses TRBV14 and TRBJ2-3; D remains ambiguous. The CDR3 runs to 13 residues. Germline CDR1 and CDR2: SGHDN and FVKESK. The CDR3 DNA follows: TGTGCCAGCGCTCACTCCGACATGGATACACAGTATTTT. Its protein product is CASAHSDMDTQYF. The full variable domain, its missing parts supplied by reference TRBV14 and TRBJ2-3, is EAGVTQFPSHSVIEKGQTVTLRCDPISGHDNLYWYRRVMGKEIKFLLHFVKESKQDESGMPNNRFLAERTGGTYSTLKVQPAELEDSGVYFCASAHSDMDTQYFGPGTRLTVL.

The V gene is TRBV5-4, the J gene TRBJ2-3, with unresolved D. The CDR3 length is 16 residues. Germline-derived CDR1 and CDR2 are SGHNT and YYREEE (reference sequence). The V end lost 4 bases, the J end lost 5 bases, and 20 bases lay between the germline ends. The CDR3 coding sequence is TGTGCCAGCAGCCGTATCGAGCTGCAGTCGGGAGATACGCAGTATTTT. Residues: CASSRIELQSGDTQYF. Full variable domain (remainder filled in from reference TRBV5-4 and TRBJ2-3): ETGVTQSPTHLIKTRGQQVTLRCSSQSGHNTVSWYQQALGQGPQFIFQYYREEENGRGNFPPRFSGLQFPNYSSELNVNALELDDSALYLCASSRIELQSGDTQYFGPGTRLTVL.

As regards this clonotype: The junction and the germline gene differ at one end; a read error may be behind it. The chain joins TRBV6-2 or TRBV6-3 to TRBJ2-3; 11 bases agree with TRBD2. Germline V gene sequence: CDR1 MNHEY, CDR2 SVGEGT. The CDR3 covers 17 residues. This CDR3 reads CASSYYLLAGATDTRYF. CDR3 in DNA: TGTGCTAGCAGTTATTACCTACTAGCGGGAGCCACAGATACGCGGTATTTT.

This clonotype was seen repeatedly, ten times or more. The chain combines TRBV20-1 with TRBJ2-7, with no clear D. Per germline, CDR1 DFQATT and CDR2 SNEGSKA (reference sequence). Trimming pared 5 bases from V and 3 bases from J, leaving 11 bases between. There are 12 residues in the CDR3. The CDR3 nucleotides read TGCAGTGCTGGGCTGATGGGCTACGAGCAGTACTTC. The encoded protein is CSAGLMGYEQYF.

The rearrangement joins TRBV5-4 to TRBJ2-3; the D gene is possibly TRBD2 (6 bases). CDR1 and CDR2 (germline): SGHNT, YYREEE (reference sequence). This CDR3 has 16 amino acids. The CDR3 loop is CASGPIDREPGDTQYF. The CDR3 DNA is TGTGCTAGCGGCCCTATCGATCGGGAGCCGGGAGATACGCAGTATTTT.

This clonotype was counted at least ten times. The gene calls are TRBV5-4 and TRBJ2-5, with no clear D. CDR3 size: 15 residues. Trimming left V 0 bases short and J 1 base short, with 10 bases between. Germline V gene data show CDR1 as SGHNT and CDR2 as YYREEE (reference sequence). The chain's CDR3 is CASSLALEPQETQYF. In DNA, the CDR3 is TGTGCCAGCAGCTTGGCGCTCGAGCCCCAAGAGACCCAGTACTTC.

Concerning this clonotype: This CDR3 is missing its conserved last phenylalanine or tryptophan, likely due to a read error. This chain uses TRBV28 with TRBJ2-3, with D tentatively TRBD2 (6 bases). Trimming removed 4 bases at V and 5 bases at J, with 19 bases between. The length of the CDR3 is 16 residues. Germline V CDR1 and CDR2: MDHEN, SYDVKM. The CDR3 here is CASSWVSDEEGDTQYY. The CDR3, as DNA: TGTGCCAGCAGTTGGGTTAGCGATGAGGAGGGAGATACGCAGTATTAT.

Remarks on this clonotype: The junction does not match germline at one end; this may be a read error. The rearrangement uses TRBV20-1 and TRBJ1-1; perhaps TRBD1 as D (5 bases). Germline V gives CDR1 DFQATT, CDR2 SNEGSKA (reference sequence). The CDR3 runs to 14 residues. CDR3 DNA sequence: TGCAATGCTAGAGACGGGCAGGGTACAACTGATGCTTTCTTT. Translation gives CNARDGQGTTDAFF.

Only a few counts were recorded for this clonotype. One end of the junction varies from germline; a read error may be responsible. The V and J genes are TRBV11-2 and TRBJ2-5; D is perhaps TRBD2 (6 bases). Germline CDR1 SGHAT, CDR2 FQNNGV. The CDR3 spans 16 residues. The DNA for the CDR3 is TGTGCCAGCAGCTGGGGGGATAGGTCGTACCAAGAGACCCGGTACTTC. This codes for CASSWGDRSYQETRYF.